The rows below give T cell receptor beta chains drawn from one sample of a study of cytomegalovirus exposure and HLA in healthy donors. Using immunoSEQ multiplex PCR, the repertoire was profiled, and TCRdb retains in-frame clones only, with some absent. This sample has 150,000 to 200,000 clones, with around 81% found just once. The sample consisted of PBMCs. The receptors come from a man aged 18-30 years in good health and CMV-seronegative. The CDR3 runs from the conserved cysteine through the conserved F or W. D genes are given only for firm matches. For some rows the clone size is stated as once, few or many, or as a class when expanded; others skip it.

clone size: once
J gene: TRBJ2-7
D gene: TRBD1
V gene: TRBV11-2
CDR3 DNA: TGTGCCAGCAGCACGGACAGGGACTACGAGCAGTACTTC
CDR3 protein: CASSTDRDYEQYF

clone size: -
J gene: TRBJ1-5
D gene: TRBD1
V gene: TRBV19
CDR3 DNA: TGTGCCAGTAGCCTATGGAACAGGGGCCATCAGCCCCAGCATTTT
CDR3 protein: CASSLWNRGHQPQHF

clone size: -
J gene: TRBJ2-7
D gene: TRBD2
V gene: TRBV7-7
CDR3 DNA: TGTGCTAGCAGTCCGGTGGGACTAGGCCCCCACGAGCAGTACTTC
CDR3 protein: CASSPVGLGPHEQYF

clone size: few
J gene: TRBJ2-5
D gene: TRBD2
V gene: TRBV29-1
CDR3 DNA: TGCAGCGTTGAATGGCTAGCGGGAGTTATTGGGGAGACCCAGTACTTC
CDR3 protein: CSVEWLAGVIGETQYF

clone size: -
J gene: TRBJ2-2
D gene: TRBD1
V gene: TRBV7-6
CDR3 DNA: TGTGCCAGCAGCGGGCGGGGACAGGGTGGCACCGGGGAGCTGTTTTTT
CDR3 protein: CASSGRGQGGTGELFF

clone size: -
J gene: TRBJ2-3
D gene: -
V gene: TRBV27
CDR3 DNA: TGTGCCAGCAGTTTAGAGCGAAGCACAGATACGCAGTATTTT
CDR3 protein: CASSLERSTDTQYF

clone size: -
J gene: TRBJ1-3
D gene: TRBD1
V gene: TRBV4-3
CDR3 DNA: TGCGCCAGCAGCCTGCTCCCGACAGGGGGGCCTGGAAACACCATATATTTT
CDR3 protein: CASSLLPTGGPGNTIYF

clone size: once
J gene: TRBJ2-1
D gene: -
V gene: TRBV7-9
CDR3 DNA: TGTGCCAGCAGCTTATCTCGGGTCCGGCCCTACAATGAGCAGTTCTTC
CDR3 protein: CASSLSRVRPYNEQFF

clone size: -
J gene: TRBJ1-4
D gene: -
V gene: TRBV7-9
CDR3 DNA: TGTTCCAGCAGCTTGTCAGGGGATGAAAAACTGTTTTTT
CDR3 protein: CSSSLSGDEKLFF

clone size: -
J gene: TRBJ1-2
D gene: -
V gene: TRBV2
CDR3 DNA: TGTGCCAGCAGTGACCTGGGCCCCAAGTTGGATGGCTACACCTTC
CDR3 protein: CASSDLGPKLDGYTF

clone size: -
J gene: TRBJ2-2
D gene: TRBD1
V gene: TRBV7-6
CDR3 DNA: TGTGCCAGCTCGCGGGGACAGGGAAACACCGGGGAGCTGTTTTTT
CDR3 protein: CASSRGQGNTGELFF

clone size: -
J gene: TRBJ2-1
D gene: -
V gene: TRBV6-9
CDR3 DNA: TGTGCCAGCATTACAGGCCTTCCCTACAATGAGCAGTTCTTC
CDR3 protein: CASITGLPYNEQFF

clone size: -
J gene: TRBJ2-7
D gene: -
V gene: TRBV6-6
CDR3 DNA: TGTGCCACCCAGAAAGGACAAACTTACGAGCAGTACTTC
CDR3 protein: CATQKGQTYEQYF

clone size: -
J gene: TRBJ2-3
D gene: TRBD2
V gene: TRBV2
CDR3 DNA: TGTGCCAGCAGGGGACTAGCGGGAGGGCCCGCAGATACGCAGTATTTT
CDR3 protein: CASRGLAGGPADTQYF

clone size: -
J gene: TRBJ2-7
D gene: -
V gene: TRBV18
CDR3 DNA: TGTGCCAGCTCACCACAGTCGGAGGACGAGCAGTACTTC
CDR3 protein: CASSPQSEDEQYF

clone size: -
J gene: TRBJ2-3
D gene: TRBD2
V gene: TRBV10-3
CDR3 DNA: TGTGCCATCAGGGTTAGCGGGGGGCCAAGCACAGATACGCAGTATTTT
CDR3 protein: CAIRVSGGPSTDTQYF

clone size: -
J gene: TRBJ2-7
D gene: -
V gene: TRBV28
CDR3 DNA: TGTGCCGGGAGACGACAGGTACGGTACGAGCAGTACTTC
CDR3 protein: CAGRRQVRYEQYF

clone size: once
J gene: TRBJ2-7
D gene: -
V gene: TRBV4-2
CDR3 DNA: TGTGCCAGCAGCCCAACTGGAGGGTCCCACGAGCAGTACTTC
CDR3 protein: CASSPTGGSHEQYF

clone size: -
J gene: TRBJ2-7
D gene: TRBD2
V gene: TRBV15
CDR3 DNA: TGTGCCACCAGCAGAGGCGCCGGGGGGGGGTACGAGCAGTACTTC
CDR3 protein: CATSRGAGGGYEQYF

clone size: few
J gene: TRBJ2-7
D gene: -
V gene: TRBV5-4
CDR3 DNA: TGTGCCAGCAGCTTGGGGCTAGCTTCTTACGAGCAGTACTTC
CDR3 protein: CASSLGLASYEQYF

clone size: -
J gene: TRBJ1-4
D gene: -
V gene: TRBV5-4
CDR3 DNA: TGTGCCAGCAGCCGGGGGGGGGCGCGGGGTGAAAAACTGTTTTTT
CDR3 protein: CASSRGGARGEKLFF

clone size: -
J gene: TRBJ1-3
D gene: TRBD1
V gene: TRBV18
CDR3 DNA: TGTGCCAGCTCGGAGACAGGGATCAGAAACACCATATATTTT
CDR3 protein: CASSETGIRNTIYF

clone size: -
J gene: TRBJ2-3
D gene: -
V gene: TRBV7-2
CDR3 DNA: TGTGCCAGCAGCTTAGGGGTCCGGCCAGCGGGCTACGGGGCTTATACGCAGTATTTT
CDR3 protein: CASSLGVRPAGYGAYTQYF

clone size: -
J gene: TRBJ2-1
D gene: TRBD2
V gene: TRBV9
CDR3 DNA: TGTGCCAGCGGGACTAGCGGGGAGTGGAATGAGCAGTTCTTC
CDR3 protein: CASGTSGEWNEQFF

clone size: -
J gene: TRBJ2-3
D gene: TRBD2
V gene: TRBV7-9
CDR3 DNA: TGTGCCAGCAGCTTAGGGTCATCCGGGACTAGCGGTCCAGGTACGCAGTATTTT
CDR3 protein: CASSLGSSGTSGPGTQYF

clone size: -
J gene: TRBJ2-5
D gene: TRBD1
V gene: TRBV7-9
CDR3 DNA: TGTGCCAGCACCAGGGGGAACCAAGAGACCCAGTACTTC
CDR3 protein: CASTRGNQETQYF

clone size: -
J gene: TRBJ1-2
D gene: -
V gene: TRBV6-5
CDR3 DNA: TGTGCCAGCAGTCCCAGGGAACCTAACTATGGCTACACCTTC
CDR3 protein: CASSPREPNYGYTF

clone size: -
J gene: TRBJ2-7
D gene: TRBD1
V gene: TRBV6-6
CDR3 DNA: TGTGCCAGCAGTTACCACAGGGGAAGGGAGCAGTACTTC
CDR3 protein: CASSYHRGREQYF

clone size: -
J gene: TRBJ2-7
D gene: -
V gene: TRBV10-2
CDR3 DNA: TGCGCCAGCAGTGATGAGACAGTCTCCTACGAGCAGTACTTC
CDR3 protein: CASSDETVSYEQYF

clone size: -
J gene: TRBJ2-5
D gene: TRBD2
V gene: TRBV5-4
CDR3 DNA: TGTGCCAGCAGCTTAGATAGCGGGGTGGGAGAGACCCAGTACTTC
CDR3 protein: CASSLDSGVGETQYF

clone size: -
J gene: TRBJ2-4
D gene: TRBD1
V gene: TRBV19
CDR3 DNA: TGTGCCAGTAGTATTCGGACAGGGGGCAGAAACATTCAGTACTTC
CDR3 protein: CASSIRTGGRNIQYF

clone size: -
J gene: TRBJ2-1
D gene: TRBD1
V gene: TRBV14
CDR3 DNA: TGTGCCAGCAGCCGCATGGGACAGGGTCGGGGCAATGAGCAGTTCTTC
CDR3 protein: CASSRMGQGRGNEQFF

clone size: few
J gene: TRBJ1-1
D gene: -
V gene: TRBV2
CDR3 DNA: TGTGCCACCAACCAGGGAAGGACTGAAGCTTTCTTT
CDR3 protein: CATNQGRTEAFF

clone size: -
J gene: TRBJ2-1
D gene: -
V gene: TRBV27
CDR3 DNA: TGTGCCAGCAGTTTAATAGGGGCCAACGCTGAGCAGTTCTTC
CDR3 protein: CASSLIGANAEQFF

clone size: -
J gene: TRBJ2-1
D gene: -
V gene: TRBV27
CDR3 DNA: TGTGCCAGCAGTTTATCGGTCCAGGGTCCCTACAATGAGCAGTTCTTC
CDR3 protein: CASSLSVQGPYNEQFF

clone size: -
J gene: TRBJ2-7
D gene: TRBD1
V gene: TRBV5-4
CDR3 DNA: TGTGCCAGCAGCCCCCCGGGACAGGGCTACGAGCAGTACTTC
CDR3 protein: CASSPPGQGYEQYF

clone size: few
J gene: TRBJ2-1
D gene: TRBD2
V gene: TRBV7-9
CDR3 DNA: TGTGCCAGCAGCTGGGGACTAGCGGGACGTTACAATGAGCAGTTCTTC
CDR3 protein: CASSWGLAGRYNEQFF

clone size: -
J gene: TRBJ2-1
D gene: -
V gene: TRBV21-1
CDR3 DNA: TGTGCCAGCAGCTCCCTACTAGCGGGAGGGGATGAGCAGTTCTTC
CDR3 protein: CASSSLLAGGDEQFF

clone size: -
J gene: TRBJ2-7
D gene: TRBD1
V gene: TRBV27
CDR3 DNA: TGTGCCAGCAGCGGACAGGCTGGGACCTACGAGCAGTACTTC
CDR3 protein: CASSGQAGTYEQYF

clone size: -
J gene: TRBJ2-7
D gene: TRBD2
V gene: TRBV7-9
CDR3 DNA: TGTGCCAGCAGCTTAGTTCGGCCTAGCGGAACCTACGAGCAGTACTTC
CDR3 protein: CASSLVRPSGTYEQYF

clone size: few
J gene: TRBJ1-5
D gene: TRBD1
V gene: TRBV27
CDR3 DNA: TGTGCCAGCGGTCAGGTAGGGGGCGGTCAGCCCCAGCATTTT
CDR3 protein: CASGQVGGGQPQHF

clone size: once
J gene: TRBJ2-5
D gene: -
V gene: TRBV19
CDR3 DNA: TGTGCCAGTAGTCTCCTAGCTAAAGAGACCCAGTACTTC
CDR3 protein: CASSLLAKETQYF

clone size: -
J gene: TRBJ2-7
D gene: TRBD2
V gene: TRBV11-2
CDR3 DNA: TGTGCCAGCAGCACCCAGGGGACTAGCGGGAGCGAGCAGTACTTC
CDR3 protein: CASSTQGTSGSEQYF

clone size: -
J gene: TRBJ1-3
D gene: TRBD1
V gene: TRBV7-9
CDR3 DNA: TGTGCCAGCAGCGATCTCGTGACAGGGGGCGCTTCTGGAAACACCATATATTTT
CDR3 protein: CASSDLVTGGASGNTIYF

clone size: -
J gene: TRBJ1-1
D gene: -
V gene: TRBV9
CDR3 DNA: TGTGCCAGCAGCCCCGGGGACACTTGGGTCAACACTGAAGCTTTCTTT
CDR3 protein: CASSPGDTWVNTEAFF

clone size: -
J gene: TRBJ1-1
D gene: -
V gene: TRBV19
CDR3 DNA: TGTGCCAGTAGTATTAGGTCACAGCTAATGAACACTGAAGCTTTCTTT
CDR3 protein: CASSIRSQLMNTEAFF